Each of the 13 T cell receptor beta chains below was sequenced from the same sample in a study of shared clonotypes between healthy human individuals. CD45RO-negative CD8 cells positively selected for CCR7 made up the naive population, which excluded terminally differentiated effector memory CD45RA+ cells. Repertoires were generated with immunoSEQ multiplex PCR, while TCRdb's copy carries only in-frame clones and drops some. The data show about 800,000 clones, roughly 96% seen once. Sequenced: naive CD8+ T cells sorted from blood. The receptors were sampled from a man aged 25-45 years in good health.

The rearrangement joins TRBV25-1 to TRBJ2-2, with 7 bases lining up with TRBD1. V gave up 9 bases and J gave up 5 bases; unmatched junction bases: 3. This CDR3 contains 12 residues. Germline CDR1 reads MGHDK; CDR2 reads SYGVNS. The CDR3 region has the DNA TGTGCCAGTTCGACAGGGACCGGGGAGCTGTTTTTT. Protein: CASSTGTGELFF.

The CDR3 reads CASSLFSRYEQYF. The CDR3 DNA sequence: TGTGCCAGCAGCTTGTTTTCTCGGTACGAGCAGTACTTC. The chain combines TRBV5-4 with TRBJ2-7; no clear D gene. The CDR3 is 13 residues long. V gave up 1 base and J gave up 4 bases, with 9 bases separating them. The germline CDR1 and CDR2 sequences are SGHNT and YYREEE (reference sequence).

For the CDR3, the DNA is TGTGCCAGCAAAGGGACTAGCAAGGAGCAGTTCTTC. Its protein product is CASKGTSKEQFF. The rearrangement links TRBV7-9 to TRBJ2-1; 9 bases match TRBD2. This CDR3 contains 12 residues. The trim removed 7 bases at V and 10 bases at J, leaving 5 bases unmatched. From germline, CDR1 is SEHNR and CDR2 FQNEAQ (reference sequence).

The rearrangement uses TRBV5-1 and TRBJ2-5; 9 bases line up with TRBD2. Germline lookup yields CDR1 SGHRS and CDR2 YFSETQ. J gave up 5 bases and V 0 bases, and 8 bases lay outside the gene matches. The CDR3 runs to 16 residues. The CDR3 spells CASSLELAGVRETQYF. The CDR3 DNA follows: TGCGCCAGCAGCTTGGAATTAGCGGGAGTCCGGGAGACCCAGTACTTC.

V is TRBV18 and J is TRBJ1-1; D ambiguous. CDR1 KGHSH and CDR2 LQKENI come from the germline V gene. CDR3 length equals 15 residues. V was clipped by 0 bases and J by 0 bases, with 8 bases between them. CDR3 bases: TGTGCCAGCTCACCACCGAGTGCGGTGAACACTGAAGCTTTCTTT. This encodes CASSPPSAVNTEAFF.

The chain joins TRBV21-1 to TRBJ2-3; the table's D gene call, TRBD1, was not cross checked with the DNA. TRBV21-1 is shown as a pseudogene. The CDR3 has 20 residues. The CDR3 here is CASSEPKRTGARPGTDTQYF. DNA of the CDR3: TGTGCCAGCAGCGAACCGAAGAGGACAGGTGCCAGACCCGGCACAGATACGCAGTATTTT.

The V gene is TRBV28, the J gene TRBJ2-1; D call uncertain. CDR1 MDHEN and CDR2 SYDVKM come from the germline V gene. The CDR3 covers 13 residues. V dropped 1 base and J dropped 11 bases, with 12 bases sitting between them. The CDR3, as DNA: TGTGCCAGCAGTTTATTATCTAGTGGACAGCAGTTCTTC. This gives the protein CASSLLSSGQQFF.

A word on this clone: This sample includes further DNA sequences coding for the same CDR3. The chain recombines TRBV7-9 with TRBJ2-7; weak D call: TRBD2 (5 bases). The CDR3 extends over 13 amino acids. Trimming shortened V by 5 bases and J by 1 base, and 9 bases separated the two germline ends. CDR1 and CDR2 from the germline V gene are SEHNR and FQNEAQ (reference sequence). CDR3 in amino acids: CASSTSGSYEQYF. The CDR3 DNA sequence: TGTGCCAGCAGCACAAGCGGTTCCTACGAGCAGTACTTC.

V usage is TRBV10-2 and J usage is TRBJ2-1; D remains ambiguous. CDR1 and CDR2 (germline): WSHSY, SAAADI. Trimming took off 4 bases at V and 8 bases at J, with 6 bases between the two ends. This CDR3 contains 11 residues. As DNA, the CDR3 is TGCGCCAGCAGTGTAGCAGATGAGCAGTTCTTC. This sequence encodes CASSVADEQFF.

This chain joins TRBV5-1 and TRBJ2-7; tentatively, D is TRBD2 (6 bases). This CDR3 region has 14 residues. Deletions cut 3 bases from V and 2 bases from J, with 12 bases between. CDR1 SGHRS and CDR2 YFSETQ come from the germline V gene. CDR3 region: CASSWGDGAYEQYF. CDR3 bases: TGCGCCAGCAGCTGGGGGGACGGCGCCTACGAGCAGTACTTC.

The CDR3 sequence: CASSLVAVTYEQYF. As DNA, the CDR3 is TGTGCCAGTAGTTTGGTAGCGGTAACCTACGAGCAGTACTTC. This rearrangement joins TRBV19 to TRBJ2-7; D is perhaps TRBD2 (6 bases). The CDR3 contains 14 residues. The V gene's germline CDR1 is LNHDA and CDR2 SQIVND (reference sequence). Trimming cost V 5 bases and J 2 bases, with 13 bases left between them.

The V call is TRBV11-2, the J call TRBJ2-1; TRBD2 matches 13 bases. The CDR3 is 18 amino acids. The germline V gene has CDR1 SGHAT and CDR2 FQNNGV. The V gene end was trimmed by 1 base and the J gene end by 1 base; junction bases not matched to a gene: 4. CDR3 loop: CASSLGGTSGMSYNEQFF. Written as DNA, the CDR3 is TGTGCCAGCAGCTTAGGTGGGACTAGCGGGATGTCCTACAATGAGCAGTTCTTC.

The chain recombines TRBV7-9 with TRBJ1-5, with D unresolved. Trimming cost V 5 bases and J 9 bases, with 8 bases left between them. Germline V CDR1 and CDR2: SEHNR, FQNEAQ (reference sequence). The CDR3 is 11 amino acids. The CDR3 coding sequence is TGTGCCAGCAGCGCCCGTGGGCCCCAGCATTTT. It is translated as CASSARGPQHF.